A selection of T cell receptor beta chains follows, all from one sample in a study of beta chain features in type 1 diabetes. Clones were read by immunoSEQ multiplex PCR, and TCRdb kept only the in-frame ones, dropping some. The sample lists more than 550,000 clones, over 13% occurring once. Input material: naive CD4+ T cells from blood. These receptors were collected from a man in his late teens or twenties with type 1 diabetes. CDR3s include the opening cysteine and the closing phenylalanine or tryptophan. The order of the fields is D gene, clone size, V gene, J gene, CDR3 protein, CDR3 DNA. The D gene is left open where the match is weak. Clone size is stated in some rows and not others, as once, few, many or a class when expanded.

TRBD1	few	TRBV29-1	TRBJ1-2	CSVGPAGGDGYTF	TGCAGCGTTGGCCCTGCAGGGGGCGACGGCTACACCTTC
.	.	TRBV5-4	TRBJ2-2	CASSLGDTGELFF	TGTGCCAGCAGCTTGGGGGATACCGGGGAGCTGTTTTTT
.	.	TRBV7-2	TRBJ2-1	CASSPPGFGQFF	TGTGCCAGCAGCCCACCGGGGTTCGGGCAGTTCTTC
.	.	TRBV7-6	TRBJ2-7	CASSPGTDVGNEQYF	TGTGCCAGCAGCCCGGGGACGGACGTGGGAAACGAGCAGTACTTC
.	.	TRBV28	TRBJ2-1	CASPPDRGFRVYEQFF	TGTGCCAGCCCCCCTGACCGCGGGTTCCGAGTCTATGAGCAGTTCTTC
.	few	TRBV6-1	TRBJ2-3	CASRTPGAGDTQYF	TGTGCCAGCAGAACGCCCGGGGCAGGGGATACGCAGTATTTT
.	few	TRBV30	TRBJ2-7	CAWSVGGTAYEQYF	TGTGCCTGGAGTGTAGGCGGGACAGCCTACGAGCAGTACTTC
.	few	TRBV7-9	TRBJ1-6	CASSPANADLPLHF	TGTGCCAGCAGCCCTGCGAACGCTGACTTGCCCCTCCACTTT
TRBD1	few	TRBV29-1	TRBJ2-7	CSVLPQGAWEQYF	TGCAGCGTCTTGCCGCAGGGGGCGTGGGAGCAGTACTTC
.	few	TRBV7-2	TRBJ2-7	CASSLAPGLALEQYF	TGTGCCAGCAGCTTAGCCCCTGGACTTGCCCTCGAGCAGTACTTC
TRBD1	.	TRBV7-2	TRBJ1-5	CASSVATGVNQPQHF	TGTGCCAGCAGCGTGGCGACAGGGGTAAATCAGCCCCAGCATTTT
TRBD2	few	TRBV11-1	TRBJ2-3	CASSLRLAGGTDTQYF	TGTGCCAGCAGCCTAAGACTAGCGGGAGGAACAGATACGCAGTATTTT
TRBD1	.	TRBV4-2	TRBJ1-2	CASSMTGREDGYTF	TGTGCCAGCAGTATGACAGGGCGTGAGGATGGCTACACCTTC
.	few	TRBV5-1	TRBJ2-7	CASSLRDSHEQYF	TGCGCCAGCAGCTTGAGGGACTCCCACGAGCAGTACTTC
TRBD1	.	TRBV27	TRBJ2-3	CASNTRDRVTDTQYF	TGTGCCAGCAATACCCGGGACAGAGTCACAGATACGCAGTATTTT
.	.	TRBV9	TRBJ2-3	CASSVVAVTDTQYF	TGTGCCAGCAGCGTAGTGGCAGTCACAGATACGCAGTATTTT
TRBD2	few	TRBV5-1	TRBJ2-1	CASSSGGLAGALEQFF	TGCGCCAGCAGCTCAGGAGGGCTAGCGGGAGCCCTTGAGCAGTTCTTC
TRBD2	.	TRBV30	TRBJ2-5	CAWTPSGSETQYF	TGTGCCTGGACGCCTAGCGGGTCAGAGACCCAGTACTTC
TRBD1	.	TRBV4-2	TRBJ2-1	CASSISYRGQNEQFF	TGTGCCAGCAGCATTAGCTACAGGGGGCAGAATGAGCAGTTCTTC
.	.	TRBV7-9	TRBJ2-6	CASSLAGSEGANVLTF	TGTGCCAGCAGCTTAGCGGGAAGCGAAGGGGCCAACGTCCTGACTTTC
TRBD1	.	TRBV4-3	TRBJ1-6	CASSQERLRGNSPLHF	TGCGCCAGCAGCCAAGAACGTCTCAGGGGGAATTCACCCCTCCACTTT
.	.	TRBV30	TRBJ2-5	CAWSPAAQAKTQYF	TGTGCCTGGAGTCCGGCGGCACAGGCGAAGACCCAGTACTTC
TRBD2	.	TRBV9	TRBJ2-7	CASSSGGAVYEQYF	TGTGCCAGCAGCTCCGGGGGGGCCGTGTACGAGCAGTACTTC
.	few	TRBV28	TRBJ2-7	CASSLTYEQYF	TGTGCCAGCAGTCTCACGTACGAGCAGTACTTC
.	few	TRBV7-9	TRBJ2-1	CASSSVDGVAEFF	TGTGCCAGCAGCTCCGTAGACGGAGTAGCGGAGTTCTTC
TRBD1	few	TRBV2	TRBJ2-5	CASRRTGWQETQYF	TGTGCCAGCAGGAGGACAGGGTGGCAAGAGACCCAGTACTTC
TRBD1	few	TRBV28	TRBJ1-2	CASRTTGTGVNYGYTF	TGTGCCAGCAGAACTACCGGGACAGGAGTTAACTATGGCTACACCTTC
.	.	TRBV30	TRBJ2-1	CAWVGLYNEQFF	TGTGCCTGGGTGGGGCTTTACAATGAGCAGTTCTTC
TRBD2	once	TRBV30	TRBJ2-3	CAWTSGGPRGQYF	TGTGCCTGGACTAGCGGGGGGCCTCGGGGGCAGTATTTT
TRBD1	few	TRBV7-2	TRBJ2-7	CASSLSRDRSYEQYF	TGTGCCAGCAGCCTCTCCCGGGACAGGTCCTACGAGCAGTACTTC
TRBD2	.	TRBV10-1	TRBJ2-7	CASSEPGTSYEQYF	TGCGCCAGCAGTGAGCCCGGGACTAGCTACGAGCAGTACTTC
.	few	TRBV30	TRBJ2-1	CAWSAGMNNEQFF	TGTGCCTGGAGTGCGGGGATGAACAATGAGCAGTTCTTC
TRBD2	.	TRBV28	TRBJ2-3	CASSLGILAGLTDTQYF	TGTGCCAGCAGTTTGGGGATACTAGCGGGCCTCACAGATACGCAGTATTTT
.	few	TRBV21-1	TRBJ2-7	CASSDRDTVSYEQYF	TGTGCCAGCAGCGACCGGGACACGGTCTCCTACGAGCAGTACTTC
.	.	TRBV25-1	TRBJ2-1	CASSGQQFPYNEQFF	TGTGCCAGCAGTGGACAACAGTTTCCCTACAATGAGCAGTTCTTC